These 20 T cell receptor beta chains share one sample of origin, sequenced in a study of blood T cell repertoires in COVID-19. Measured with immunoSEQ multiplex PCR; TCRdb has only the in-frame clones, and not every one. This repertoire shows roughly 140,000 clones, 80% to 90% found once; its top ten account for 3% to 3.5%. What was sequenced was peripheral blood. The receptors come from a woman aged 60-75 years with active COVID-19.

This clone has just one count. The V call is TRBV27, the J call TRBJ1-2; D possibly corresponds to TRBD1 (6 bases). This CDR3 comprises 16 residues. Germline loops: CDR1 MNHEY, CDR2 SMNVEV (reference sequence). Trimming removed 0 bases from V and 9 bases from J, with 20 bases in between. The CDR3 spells CASSLSPSWVQGSYTF. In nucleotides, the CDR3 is TGTGCCAGCAGTTTATCCCCATCGTGGGTGCAGGGGAGCTACACCTTC.

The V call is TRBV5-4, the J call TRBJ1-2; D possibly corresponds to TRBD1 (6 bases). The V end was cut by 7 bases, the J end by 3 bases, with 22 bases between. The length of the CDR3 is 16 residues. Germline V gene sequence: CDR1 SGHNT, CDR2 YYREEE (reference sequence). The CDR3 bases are TGTGCCAGCTCCCGCACCGGGGGGGCCTTCTACTATGGCTACACCTTC. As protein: CASSRTGGAFYYGYTF.

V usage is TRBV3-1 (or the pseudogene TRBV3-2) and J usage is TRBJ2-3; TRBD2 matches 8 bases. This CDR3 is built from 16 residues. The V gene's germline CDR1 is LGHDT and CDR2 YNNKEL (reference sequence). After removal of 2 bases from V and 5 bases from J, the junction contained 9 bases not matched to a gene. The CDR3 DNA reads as TGTGCCAGCAGCCAACCCAGGCTAGCGGGTGGAGATACGCAGTATTTT. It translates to CASSQPRLAGGDTQYF.

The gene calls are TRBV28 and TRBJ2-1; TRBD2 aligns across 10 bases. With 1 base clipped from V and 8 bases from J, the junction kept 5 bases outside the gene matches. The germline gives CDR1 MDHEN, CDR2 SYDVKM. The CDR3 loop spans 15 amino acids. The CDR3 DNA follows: TGTGCCAGCAGTTTATTACCTAGCGGGAGCTATGAGCAGTTCTTC. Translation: CASSLLPSGSYEQFF.

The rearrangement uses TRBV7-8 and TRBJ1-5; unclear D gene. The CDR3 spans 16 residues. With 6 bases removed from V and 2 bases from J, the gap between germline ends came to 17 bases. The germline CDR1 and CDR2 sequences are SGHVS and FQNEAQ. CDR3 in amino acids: CASSLSPSLGNQPQHF. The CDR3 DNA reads TGTGCCAGCAGTCTTAGCCCAAGTTTAGGCAATCAGCCCCAGCATTTT.

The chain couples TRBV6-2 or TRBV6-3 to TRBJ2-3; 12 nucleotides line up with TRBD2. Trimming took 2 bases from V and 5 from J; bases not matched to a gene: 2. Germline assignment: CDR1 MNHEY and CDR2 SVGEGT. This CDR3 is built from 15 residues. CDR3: CASSYGLAGRDTQYF. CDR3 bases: TGTGCCAGCAGTTACGGACTAGCGGGGCGAGATACGCAGTATTTT.

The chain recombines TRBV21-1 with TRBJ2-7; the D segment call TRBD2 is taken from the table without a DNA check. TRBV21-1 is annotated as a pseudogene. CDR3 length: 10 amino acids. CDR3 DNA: TGTGCCAGCAGCAAGAACGGGCAGTACTTC. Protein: CASSKNGQYF.

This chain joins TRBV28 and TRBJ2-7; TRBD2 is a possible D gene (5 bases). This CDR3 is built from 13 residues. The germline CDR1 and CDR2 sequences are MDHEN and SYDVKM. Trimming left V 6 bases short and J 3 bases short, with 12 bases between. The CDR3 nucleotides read TGTGCCAGCAGCCGCCGGACTGGCTACGAGCAGTACTTC. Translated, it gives CASSRRTGYEQYF.

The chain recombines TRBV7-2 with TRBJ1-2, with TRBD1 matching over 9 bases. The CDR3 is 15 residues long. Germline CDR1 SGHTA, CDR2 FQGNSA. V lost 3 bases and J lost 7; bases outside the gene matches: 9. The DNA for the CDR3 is TGTGCCAGCAGCTTTCCGGGACAGGGAAGTAGTGGCTACACCTTC. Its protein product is CASSFPGQGSSGYTF.

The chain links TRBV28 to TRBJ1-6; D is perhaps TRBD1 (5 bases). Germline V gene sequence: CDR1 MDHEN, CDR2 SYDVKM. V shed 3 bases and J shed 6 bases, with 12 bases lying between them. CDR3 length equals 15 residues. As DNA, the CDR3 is TGTGCCAGCAGTTTGTGGCAGGGTAGTAATTCACCCCTCCACTTT. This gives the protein CASSLWQGSNSPLHF.

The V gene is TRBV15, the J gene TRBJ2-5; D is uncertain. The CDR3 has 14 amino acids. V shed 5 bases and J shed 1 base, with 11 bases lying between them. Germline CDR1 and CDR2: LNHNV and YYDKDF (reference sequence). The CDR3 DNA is TGTGCCACCAGCTCCCAAACTATCCAAGAGACCCAGTACTTC. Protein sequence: CATSSQTIQETQYF.

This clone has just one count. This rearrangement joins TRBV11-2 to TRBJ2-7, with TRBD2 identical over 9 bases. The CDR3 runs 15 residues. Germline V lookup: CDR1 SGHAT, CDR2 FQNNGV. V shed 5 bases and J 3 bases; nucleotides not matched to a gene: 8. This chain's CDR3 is CASSPSSGRGYEQYF. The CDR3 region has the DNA TGTGCCAGCAGCCCCAGTAGCGGGAGAGGCTACGAGCAGTACTTC.

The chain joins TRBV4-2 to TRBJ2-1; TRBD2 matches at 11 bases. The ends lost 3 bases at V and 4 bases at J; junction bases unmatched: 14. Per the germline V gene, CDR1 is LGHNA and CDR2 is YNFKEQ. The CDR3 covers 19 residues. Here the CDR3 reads CASSHEDRVTSGVYNEQFF. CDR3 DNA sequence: TGTGCCAGCAGCCATGAAGATCGCGTGACTAGCGGGGTTTACAATGAGCAGTTCTTC.

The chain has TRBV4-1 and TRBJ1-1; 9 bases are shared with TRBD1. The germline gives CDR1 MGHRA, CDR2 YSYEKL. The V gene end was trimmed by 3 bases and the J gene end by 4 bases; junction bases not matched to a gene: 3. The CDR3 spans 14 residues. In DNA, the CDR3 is TGCGCCAGCAGCCACTCGACAGGGGGCACTGAAGCTTTCTTT. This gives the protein CASSHSTGGTEAFF.

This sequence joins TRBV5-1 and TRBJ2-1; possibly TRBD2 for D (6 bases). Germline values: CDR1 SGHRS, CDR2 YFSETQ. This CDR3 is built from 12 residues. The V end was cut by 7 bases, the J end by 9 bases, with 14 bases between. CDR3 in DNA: TGCGCCAGCGGGACTGGAAGCGGTGAGCAGTTCTTC. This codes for CASGTGSGEQFF.

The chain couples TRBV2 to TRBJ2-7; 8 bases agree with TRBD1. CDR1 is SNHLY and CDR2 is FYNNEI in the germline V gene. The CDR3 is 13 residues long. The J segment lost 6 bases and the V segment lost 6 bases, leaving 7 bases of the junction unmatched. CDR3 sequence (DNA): TGTGCCAGCAGCGCGGACAGGGCGGGCGAGCAGTACTTC. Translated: CASSADRAGEQYF.

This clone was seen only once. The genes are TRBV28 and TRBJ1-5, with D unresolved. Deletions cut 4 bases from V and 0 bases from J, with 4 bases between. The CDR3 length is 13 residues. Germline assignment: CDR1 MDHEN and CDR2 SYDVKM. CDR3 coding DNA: TGTGCCAGCAGTTCCCATAGCAATCAGCCCCAGCATTTT. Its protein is CASSSHSNQPQHF.

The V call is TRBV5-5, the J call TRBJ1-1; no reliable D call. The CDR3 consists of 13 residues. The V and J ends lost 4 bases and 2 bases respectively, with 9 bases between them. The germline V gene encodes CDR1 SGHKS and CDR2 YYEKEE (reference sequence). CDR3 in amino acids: CASSPLVNTEAFF. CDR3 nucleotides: TGTGCCAGCAGCCCCCTAGTCAACACTGAAGCTTTCTTT. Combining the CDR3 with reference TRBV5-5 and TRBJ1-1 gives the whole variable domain DAGVTQSPTHLIKTRGQQVTLRCSPISGHKSVSWYQQVLGQGPQFIFQYYEKEERGRGNFPDRFSARQFPNYSSELNVNALLLGDSALYLCASSPLVNTEAFFGQGTRLTVV.

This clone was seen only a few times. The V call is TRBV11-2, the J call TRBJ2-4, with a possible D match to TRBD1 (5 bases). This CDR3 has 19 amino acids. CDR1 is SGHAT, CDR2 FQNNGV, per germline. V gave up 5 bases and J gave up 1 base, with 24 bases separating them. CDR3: CASSNADQGVLLAKNIQYF. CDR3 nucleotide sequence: TGTGCCAGCAGCAACGCCGACCAGGGCGTCCTCTTGGCCAAAAACATTCAGTACTTC.

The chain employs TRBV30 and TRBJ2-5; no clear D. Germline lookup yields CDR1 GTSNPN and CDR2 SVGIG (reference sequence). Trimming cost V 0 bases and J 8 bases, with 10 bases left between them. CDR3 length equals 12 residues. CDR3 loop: CAWSVTSRTQYF. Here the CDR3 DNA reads TGTGCCTGGAGTGTGACTTCCCGAACCCAGTACTTC.